These T cell receptor beta chains were read from a single sample in a study of tumor-infiltrating lymphocytes in primary liver carcinoma. MiXCR, applied by TCRdb to the multiplex PCR reads, yields one record per CDR3 protein. The table includes under 50,000 distinct CDR3 sequences, less than 75% detected once. Sequencing input: liver tumor tissue from sampling region 5. The receptors derive from a man between 35 and 55 years old with primary liver carcinoma and hepatitis B virus infection. The CDR3 runs from the conserved cysteine through the conserved F or W. The order of the fields is V gene, J gene, clone size, CDR3 protein. Only some rows state a clone size, as once, few, many or a class for expanded clones.

TRBV10-3	TRBJ2-7	-	CAIMRAESYEQYF
TRBV9	TRBJ2-3	-	CASSVLGRFGDRGSTDTQYF
TRBV6-1	TRBJ2-3	-	CASSGTSGTDTQYF
TRBV12-3/TRBV12-4	TRBJ2-1	many	CASSTGEIHEQFF
TRBV5-1	TRBJ2-5	many	CASSAGTSGTETQYF
TRBV4-1	TRBJ1-1	-	CASSQTVNIEAYF
TRBV6-1	TRBJ2-5	-	CASSEIKTGRETQHF
TRBV28	TRBJ2-1	-	CATSLGRRPGYEQLF
TRBV29-1	TRBJ2-2	-	CSVEAGYTGKLFF
TRBV11-2	TRBJ2-1	-	CVSSTAGPGIEQFF
TRBV5-1	TRBJ1-5	-	CASSSTGGANQPQDF
TRBV5-4	TRBJ2-1	-	CSSSAEGGRNEQFF
TRBV6-5	TRBJ2-7	many	CASSYGDGSSYEQYF
TRBV5-5	TRBJ1-5	-	CASNSAGQGHQPQHF
TRBV12-3/TRBV12-4	TRBJ1-1	-	CASSLGPGQGRPEAFF
TRBV7-8	TRBJ2-3	few	CDSSSGTGSYTQYF
TRBV7-8	TRBJ2-7	once	CTSNEPDGGLNFYEQYF
TRBV11-2	TRBJ2-3	medium-sized	CASSPGQITDTQYF
TRBV11-2	TRBJ1-1	-	CASSTAGSIIEAFF
TRBV5-5	TRBJ2-7	-	CAGSYSYGRYYEQYF
TRBV4-1	TRBJ2-2	once	CASSQDPLRGADTRELFF
TRBV29-1	TRBJ2-7	many	CSVGEGPYEQYF
TRBV12-5	TRBJ1-1	many	CASGPGGHEAFF
TRBV12-3/TRBV12-4	TRBJ2-2	-	CAGIESEDTGELFF
TRBV20-1	TRBJ1-2	few	CSARAGVGGYTF
TRBV20-1	TRBJ2-5	-	CSARDWTDIIETQYF
TRBV4-1	TRBJ1-1	once	CASGQEVTQNTEAFF
TRBV30	TRBJ2-7	many	CAWRGGSSYEQYF
TRBV4-2	TRBJ2-6	many	CASSQVGLAGANVLTF
TRBV5-1	TRBJ2-5	-	CASNLLGGGQETQYF
TRBV6-5	TRBJ2-5	-	CASSYGGSSSVTQYF
TRBV6-1	TRBJ2-7	-	CATQHGSSYKQYF
TRBV28	TRBJ2-2	many	CASSLTGGGTGELFF
TRBV29-1	TRBJ1-5	medium-sized	CSVATGGGNNQPQHF
TRBV28	TRBJ1-5	many	CASSFTGLDQPQHF
TRBV11-2	TRBJ2-7	-	CASSFTGTAYEQYF
TRBV29-1	TRBJ1-2	-	CSVWMSGASGYTF
TRBV4-2	TRBJ2-7	-	CVSSQDPISGSYEQYF
TRBV7-8	TRBJ1-5	-	CASSIRGNQPQHF
TRBV29-1	TRBJ2-2	-	CSLGSSTGNTGELFF
TRBV6-1	TRBJ2-1	once	CASLRPYNEQFF